This T cell receptor (beta chain) was recorded in a study of T cells in Graves' hyperthyroidism and ophthalmopathy. The CDR3 spans 15 residues. Germline lookup yields CDR1 MGHRA and CDR2 YSYEKL. V shed 1 base and J shed 10 bases, with 14 bases lying between them. The table lists this clonotype with a few counts. Exclusions: uncontrolled infection, other autoimmune disease, pregnancy, lactation. Researchers took RNA transcripts and amplified the TCR beta CDR3 regions from them. HTBI primers were the set used in a first-round RT-PCR of the TCR CDR3. MiXCR was run by TCRdb on the multiplex PCR reads, yielding one entry per CDR3 protein. The sample shows 250,000 to 300,000 distinct CDR3 sequences, roughly 13% of them seen only once.

This chain links TRBV4-1 with TRBJ1-6; tentatively, D is TRBD1 (6 bases). The receptor was isolated from a woman in her thirties or forties with Graves' hyperthyroidism. What was sequenced was blood. As DNA, the CDR3 is TGCGCCAGCAGCCAAGTTGAGGGGGGTTTATCACCCCTCCACTTT. Its translation is CASSQVEGGLSPLHF.